The sequence of this T cell receptor (beta chain) was determined in a study of T-cell memory formation after mild COVID-19. Overall study context: The TCR clusters were mostly specific to one donor.

Constant-segment primers served in 5'RACE that generated TCR alpha and TCR beta cDNA libraries bearing sample barcodes and UMIs. Each CDR3 protein gets one entry after TCRdb re-called the 5' RACE reads with MiXCR. The top ten clones hold roughly 53% of a sample with some 14,000 distinct CDR3 sequences, approximately 12% of them seen once. This clonotype was recorded at least ten times. Germline CDR1 and CDR2: MGHRA and YSYEKL. V lost 0 bases and J 2 bases, leaving 4 bases between the germline ends. This CDR3 has 13 amino acids. The sequence was collected from an adult woman who had mild COVID-19 (a few samples of this study predate the infection). Cell type and time point are not known. The chain combines TRBV4-1 with TRBJ1-1; no reliable D call. Sequencing was done on a sample of PBMCs or a T cell subset sorted from them (not recorded which). The chain's CDR3 is CASSQDRNTEAFF. The DNA of the CDR3 is TGCGCCAGCAGCCAAGACAGAAACACTGAAGCTTTCTTT.